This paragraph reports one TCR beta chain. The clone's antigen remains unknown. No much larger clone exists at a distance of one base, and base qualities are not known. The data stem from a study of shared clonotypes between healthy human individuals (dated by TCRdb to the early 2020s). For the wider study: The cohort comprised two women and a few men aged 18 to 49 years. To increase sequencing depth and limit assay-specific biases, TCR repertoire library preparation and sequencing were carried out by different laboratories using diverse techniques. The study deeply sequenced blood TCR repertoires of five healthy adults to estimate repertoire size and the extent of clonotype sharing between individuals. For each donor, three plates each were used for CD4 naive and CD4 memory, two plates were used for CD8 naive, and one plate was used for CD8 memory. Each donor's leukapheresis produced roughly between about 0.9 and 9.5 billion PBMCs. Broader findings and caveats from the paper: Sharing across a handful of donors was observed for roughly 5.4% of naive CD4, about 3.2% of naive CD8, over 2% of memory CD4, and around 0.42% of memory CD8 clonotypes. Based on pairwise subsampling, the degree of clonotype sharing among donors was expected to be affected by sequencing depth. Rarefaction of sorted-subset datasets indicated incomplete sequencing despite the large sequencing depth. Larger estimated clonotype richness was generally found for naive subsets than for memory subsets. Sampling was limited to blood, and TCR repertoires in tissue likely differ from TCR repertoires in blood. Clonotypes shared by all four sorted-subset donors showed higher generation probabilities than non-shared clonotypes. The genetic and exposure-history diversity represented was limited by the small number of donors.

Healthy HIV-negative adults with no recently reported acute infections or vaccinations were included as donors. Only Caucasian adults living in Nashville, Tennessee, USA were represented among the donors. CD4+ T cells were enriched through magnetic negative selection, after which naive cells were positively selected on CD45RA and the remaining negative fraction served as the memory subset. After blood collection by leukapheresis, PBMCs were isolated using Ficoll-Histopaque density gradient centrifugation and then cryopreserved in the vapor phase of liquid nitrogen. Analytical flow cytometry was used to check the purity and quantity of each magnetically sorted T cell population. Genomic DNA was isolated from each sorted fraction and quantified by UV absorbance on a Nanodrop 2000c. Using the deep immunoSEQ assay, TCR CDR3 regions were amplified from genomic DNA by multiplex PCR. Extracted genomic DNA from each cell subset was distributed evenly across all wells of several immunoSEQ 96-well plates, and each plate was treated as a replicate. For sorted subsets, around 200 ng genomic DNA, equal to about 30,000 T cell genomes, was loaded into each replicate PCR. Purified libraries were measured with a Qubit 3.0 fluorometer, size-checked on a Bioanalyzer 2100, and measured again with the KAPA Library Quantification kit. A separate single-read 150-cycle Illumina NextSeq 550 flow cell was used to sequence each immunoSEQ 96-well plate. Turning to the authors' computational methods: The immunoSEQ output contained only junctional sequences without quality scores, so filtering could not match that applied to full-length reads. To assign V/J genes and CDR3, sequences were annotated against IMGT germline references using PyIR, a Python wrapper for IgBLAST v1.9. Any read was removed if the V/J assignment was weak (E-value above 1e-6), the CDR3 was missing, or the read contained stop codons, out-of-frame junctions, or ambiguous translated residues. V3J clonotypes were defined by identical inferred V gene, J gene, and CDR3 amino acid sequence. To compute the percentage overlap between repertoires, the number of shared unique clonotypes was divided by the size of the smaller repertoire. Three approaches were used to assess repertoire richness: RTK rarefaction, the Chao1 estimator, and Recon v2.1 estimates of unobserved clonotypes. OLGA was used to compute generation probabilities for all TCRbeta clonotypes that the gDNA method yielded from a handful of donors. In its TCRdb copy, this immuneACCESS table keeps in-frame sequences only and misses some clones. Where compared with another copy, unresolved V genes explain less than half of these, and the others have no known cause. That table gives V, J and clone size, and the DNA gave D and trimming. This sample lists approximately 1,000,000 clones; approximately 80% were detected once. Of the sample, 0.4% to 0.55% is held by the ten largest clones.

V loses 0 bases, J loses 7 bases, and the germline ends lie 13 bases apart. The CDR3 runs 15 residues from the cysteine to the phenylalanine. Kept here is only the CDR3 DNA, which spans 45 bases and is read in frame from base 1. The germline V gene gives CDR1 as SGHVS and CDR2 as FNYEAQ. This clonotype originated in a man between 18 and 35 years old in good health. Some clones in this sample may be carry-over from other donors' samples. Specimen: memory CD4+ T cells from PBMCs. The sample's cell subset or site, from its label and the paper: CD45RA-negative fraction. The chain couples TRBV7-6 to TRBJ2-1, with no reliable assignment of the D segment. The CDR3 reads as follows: CASSLAPTMGNEQFF. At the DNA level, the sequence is TGTGCCAGCAGCTTAGCACCAACAATGGGGAATGAGCAGTTCTTC. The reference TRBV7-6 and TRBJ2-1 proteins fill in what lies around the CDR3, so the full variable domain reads GAGVSQSPRYKVTKRGQDVALRCDPISGHVSLYWYRQALGQGPEFLTYFNYEAQQDKSGLPNDRFSAERPEGSISTLTIQRTEQRDSAMYRCASSLAPTMGNEQFFGPGTRLTVL.